This T cell receptor (beta chain) appears in the sequencing data of a study of T cell responses to AZD1222 COVID-19 vaccine. Germline V gene lookup returns CDR1 LGHDT and CDR2 YNNKEL (reference sequence). The CDR3 is 16 residues long. Trimming took 5 bases from V and 7 from J; bases not matched to a gene: 7. Sequencing was performed with immunoSEQ multiplex PCR; in TCRdb, only in-frame clones are kept and a portion is missing. The profile shows fewer than 110,000 clones, 75% to 95% of them singletons. The V call is TRBV3-1 (or the pseudogene TRBV3-2), the J call TRBJ2-1; 14 positions match TRBD2. This receptor was identified in an adult in good health. Specimen: peripheral blood, collected on day 0 of AZD1222 vaccination. The CDR3 DNA reads TGTGCCAGCAGCTCCCGACTAGCGGGGGGGCTTAATGAGCAGTTCTTC. Translated: CASSSRLAGGLNEQFF.